This T cell receptor beta chain was obtained from a study of blood T cell repertoires in COVID-19. Study context: PBMCs, B-cell-depleted T cells, or T cells were the source of the cDNA or gDNA that made up the material.

A word on this clone: At one of its ends the junction is not consistent with the germline gene, which may arise from a read error.

Seattle patients were enrolled during active infection and followed longitudinally. Germline lookup yields CDR1 MDHEN and CDR2 SYDVKM. The CDR3 totals 12 residues. Authors' methods: Quantification of nucleated cells was approximated via reference gene primer amplification. The repertoire was sequenced with immunoSEQ multiplex PCR; TCRdb's copy has only in-frame clones and lacks some. V and J calls plus clone size are reproduced from that table; the DNA served to infer D and trimming. The profile covers approximately 55,000 clones, with around 83% appearing a single time and 15% to 25% taken by the ten largest.

The rearrangement links TRBV28 to TRBJ1-2; D gene unclear. This clonotype was obtained from a man aged 25 to 40 with COVID-19, enrolled during active disease. The source material was peripheral blood. CDR3 DNA: TGTGCCAGCTCAACGGTAGACTATGGCTACGCCTTC. It translates to CASSTVDYGYAF.